The 27 T cell receptor beta chains below were found in one sample sequenced in a study of T cell repertoires in cytomegalovirus infection. Each CDR3 protein gets one entry after TCRdb re-called the reads with MiXCR. The repertoire holds approximately 700,000 distinct CDR3 sequences, with less than 40% as singletons. The sample was PBMCs. These receptor sequences come from a human donor in good health (CMV status not recorded). Some clones in this sample may be carry-over from other donors' samples.

The chain combines TRBV6-1 with TRBJ1-4; possible D gene TRBD1, 6 bases. V was clipped by 6 bases and J by 8 bases, with 19 bases between them. The CDR3 sequence is 15 residues long. From germline, CDR1 is MNHNS and CDR2 SASEGT. CDR3 in amino acids: CASSQLRGGREKLFF. The DNA for the CDR3 is TGTGCCAGCAGCCAGCTCAGGGGTGGAAGAGAAAAACTGTTTTTT.

This clonotype was seen only a few times. J is TRBJ1-2 and V is TRBV27; TRBD1 might be the D (5 bases). The CDR3 contains 14 residues. Trimming stripped 10 bases from V and 4 bases from J, with 19 bases between. Germline-derived CDR1 and CDR2 are MNHEY and SMNVEV (reference sequence). As DNA, the CDR3 is TGTGCCACCCAGCCCGGGGGGGGTGGCTATGGCTACACCTTC. It encodes CATQPGGGGYGYTF.

In regard to this clonotype: A much larger clone differs by one base, so this may be a read error. This chain links TRBV27 with TRBJ1-5; D gene ambiguous. Looked up from germline, CDR1 is MNHEY and CDR2 is SMNVEV (reference sequence). CDR3 length: 13 amino acids. The CDR3 is CASSLYGNQPQNF. Written as DNA, the CDR3 is TGTGCCAGCAGTTTATATGGTAATCAGCCCCAGAATTTT.

The chain has TRBV14 and TRBJ2-1; D is unclear. The V gene's germline CDR1 is SGHDN and CDR2 FVKESK. Trimming took off 1 base at V and 4 bases at J, with 14 bases between the two ends. The CDR3 runs 16 residues. The CDR3 protein is CASSQVGSSFYNEQFF. The DNA for the CDR3 is TGTGCCAGCAGCCAAGTTGGATCCAGCTTTTACAATGAGCAGTTCTTC.

The chain recombines TRBV4-2 with TRBJ1-1, with unresolved D. The CDR3 totals 15 residues. Germline V CDR1 and CDR2: LGHNA, YNFKEQ. The ends were cut back, 0 bases at V and 0 bases at J, with 8 bases in the middle. The CDR3 coding sequence is TGTGCCAGCAGCCAAGATGAGGGTCTGAACACTGAAGCTTTCTTT. It codes for CASSQDEGLNTEAFF.

V gene TRBV7-3 combines with J gene TRBJ2-3; possible D gene TRBD2, 5 bases. Germline CDR1 SGHTA, CDR2 FQGTGA. V was clipped by 6 bases and J by 6 bases, with 19 bases between them. This CDR3 comprises 15 residues. The CDR3 sequence: CASRPPGESWDTQYF. The CDR3 nucleotides are TGTGCCAGCAGGCCCCCCGGGGAATCATGGGATACGCAGTATTTT.

This clonotype was counted many times. The chain is built from TRBV7-2 and TRBJ1-3, with a weak D call TRBD1 (5 bases). From germline, CDR1 is SGHTA and CDR2 FQGNSA. The V end was cut by 1 base, the J end by 4 bases, with 17 bases between. CDR3 length: 17 residues. As DNA, the CDR3 is TGTGCCAGCAGCTTAGGCCCCTCGGGGGGAGGCGGAAACACCATATATTTT. It encodes CASSLGPSGGGGNTIYF.

This clonotype was recorded at least ten times. This sequence joins TRBV7-9 and TRBJ2-7, with a weak D call TRBD2 (5 bases). This CDR3 region has 13 residues. V was shortened by 6 bases and J by 0 bases, with 9 bases between the two germline ends. CDR1 SEHNR and CDR2 FQNEAQ come from the germline V gene (reference sequence). CDR3 sequence reads: CASRTGNSYEQYF. The CDR3 nucleotides are TGTGCCAGCAGGACGGGGAACTCCTACGAGCAGTACTTC.

This clonotype was counted ten times or more. This chain connects TRBV7-2 to TRBJ1-2; tentative D call: TRBD1 (5 bases). The CDR3 covers 16 residues. Germline V gene data show CDR1 as SGHTA and CDR2 as FQGNSA. The germline V and J ends were trimmed by 5 bases and 4 bases, with 20 bases remaining between them. CDR3 protein: CASSADVGVEGYGYTF. CDR3 nucleotide sequence: TGTGCCAGCAGCGCAGACGTGGGGGTGGAAGGCTATGGCTACACCTTC.

V usage is TRBV12-3 or TRBV12-4 and J usage is TRBJ2-6, with 8 bases identical to TRBD1. The CDR3 sequence is 18 residues long. J was trimmed by 3 bases and V by 0 bases; bases with no gene match: 7. The chain's CDR3 is CASSLAGQVAYGANVLTF. CDR3 nucleotide sequence: TGTGCCAGCAGTTTAGCGGGACAGGTGGCTTATGGGGCCAACGTCCTGACTTTC.

The chain couples TRBV20-1 to TRBJ2-7, with TRBD2 matching 8 bases. CDR1 is DFQATT and CDR2 is SNEGSKA in the germline V gene (reference sequence). The trim removed 7 bases at V and 5 bases at J, leaving 7 bases unmatched. CDR3 length equals 12 residues. CDR3 DNA: TGCAGTGGGGATCGGGGGGGCCACGAGCAGTACTTC. It is translated as CSGDRGGHEQYF.

The rearrangement links TRBV6-1 to TRBJ1-2; 8 bases agree with TRBD1. CDR1 MNHNS and CDR2 SASEGT come from the germline V gene. The CDR3 loop spans 13 amino acids. The trim removed 1 base at V and 6 bases at J, leaving 1 base unmatched. The CDR3 loop reads CASSEGTGHGYTF. As DNA, the CDR3 is TGTGCCAGCAGTGAAGGGACAGGGCATGGCTACACCTTC.

This clonotype was recorded many times. The rearrangement uses TRBV6-5 and TRBJ1-1; the D is unclear. Germline V gene lookup returns CDR1 MNHEY and CDR2 SVGAGI. The CDR3 contains 14 residues. V gave up 4 bases and J gave up 1 base, with 10 bases separating them. This CDR3 reads CASSWKEANTEAFF. Here the CDR3 DNA reads TGTGCCAGCAGTTGGAAAGAAGCGAACACTGAAGCTTTCTTT.

This clonotype was counted a few times. V is TRBV27 and J is TRBJ2-1, with 13 bases that match TRBD2. CDR1 MNHEY and CDR2 SMNVEV come from the germline V gene (reference sequence). Germline trimming cut 2 bases from V and 9 bases from J; bases unmatched to any gene: 7. The CDR3 spans 16 residues. This chain's CDR3 is CASSLTLAGGPGEQFF. The CDR3 coding sequence is TGTGCCAGCAGTTTAACACTAGCGGGAGGGCCGGGTGAGCAGTTCTTC.

V gene TRBV12-3 or TRBV12-4 combines with J gene TRBJ1-5; D unresolved. V lost 2 bases and J lost 4, with 9 bases in between. The CDR3 sequence is 14 residues long. The CDR3 loop reads CASSLQLGNQPQHF. CDR3 in DNA: TGTGCCAGCAGTTTACAGTTAGGGAATCAGCCCCAGCATTTT.

This clonotype has a handful of counts. The V call is TRBV12-3 or TRBV12-4, the J call TRBJ1-2, with TRBD1 matching 9 bases. The CDR3 sequence is 13 residues long. After removal of 4 bases from V and 6 bases from J, the junction contained 3 bases not matched to a gene. As DNA, the CDR3 is TGTGCCAGCAGTTCTAGACAGGGGGATGGCTACACCTTC. This encodes CASSSRQGDGYTF.

In its sample, this clonotype was seen a few times. The chain links TRBV20-1 to TRBJ2-7, with 9 bases aligning to TRBD1. Germline values: CDR1 DFQATT, CDR2 SNEGSKA (reference sequence). This CDR3 is built from 15 residues. The junction had 5 bases not matched to a gene; V was cut back by 0 bases and J by 2 bases. CDR3 DNA sequence: TGCAGTGCTAGAGACGGGACAGGGAGTCCCTACGAGCAGTACTTC. Its translation: CSARDGTGSPYEQYF.

This clonotype was observed a handful of times. CDR3 nucleotides: TGCGCCAGCAGCTTGTCAACAGGGGGTGGGGATTCACCCCTCCACTTT. Translated: CASSLSTGGGDSPLHF. J is TRBJ1-6 and V is TRBV5-1; 8 bases map to TRBD1. V lost 1 base and J lost 8; bases outside the gene matches: 8. CDR3 length: 16 amino acids. Per germline, CDR1 SGHRS and CDR2 YFSETQ.

This clonotype has just a few counts. The gene calls are TRBV6-5 and TRBJ2-2; 9 bases fit TRBD1. Germline values: CDR1 MNHEY, CDR2 SVGAGI. After removal of 5 bases from V and 4 bases from J, the junction contained 11 bases not matched to a gene. The CDR3 length is 17 residues. CDR3 DNA: TGTGCCAGCAGTAACAACAGGGGGCCCGGGTCCACCGGGGAGCTGTTTTTT. As protein: CASSNNRGPGSTGELFF.

This clonotype showed up just a few times. This chain joins TRBV11-2 and TRBJ1-1; D unresolved. V lost 1 base and J 4 bases, leaving 13 bases between the germline ends. The CDR3 contains 15 residues. Germline values: CDR1 SGHAT, CDR2 FQNNGV. CDR3 in amino acids: CASSLGPGRSTEAFF. The CDR3 DNA follows: TGTGCCAGCAGCTTAGGCCCGGGTAGGAGCACTGAAGCTTTCTTT.

In this sample, this clonotype turned up many times. The rearrangement links TRBV7-2 to TRBJ2-6; a possible D gene is TRBD2 (6 bases). The length of the CDR3 is 15 residues. V was pared by 6 bases and J by 2 bases, with 11 bases between. Germline CDR1 is SGHTA and CDR2 is FQGNSA. The CDR3 DNA sequence: TGTGCCAGCAGGACCGGAGGGACTGGGGCCAACGTCCTGACTTTC. Translation gives CASRTGGTGANVLTF.

This clonotype was recorded a few times. This chain uses TRBV5-1 with TRBJ2-4; TRBD1 aligns across 10 bases. Per germline, CDR1 SGHRS and CDR2 YFSETQ. The CDR3 spans 13 residues. The junction had 1 base not matched to a gene; V was cut back by 4 bases and J by 6 bases. The CDR3 region has the DNA TGCGCCAGCAGCAGGACAGGGGGAAACATTCAGTACTTC. Protein product: CASSRTGGNIQYF.

The chain employs TRBV28 and TRBJ1-2; D not certain. The CDR3 is 15 residues long. CDR1 is MDHEN, CDR2 SYDVKM, per germline. V dropped 4 bases and J dropped 4 bases, with 16 bases sitting between them. The CDR3 region is CASSSSALGSYGYTF. Here the CDR3 DNA reads TGTGCCAGCAGTTCGTCGGCCCTCGGTAGCTATGGCTACACCTTC.

This clonotype has a count of ten or more. Relative to the germline gene, one junction end is altered; a read error may explain this. The chain uses TRBV28 and TRBJ1-6; D call uncertain. CDR3 length: 13 amino acids. The germline V gene encodes CDR1 MDHEN and CDR2 SYDVKM. The DNA of the CDR3 is TGTGCCAGCAGCTTATTGGGAAATTCACCCCTCCACTTT. Protein product: CASSLLGNSPLHF.

V and J are TRBV7-2 and TRBJ2-1; D is uncertain. Germline V gene data show CDR1 as SGHTA and CDR2 as FQGNSA. V was trimmed by 4 bases and J by 7 bases, leaving 14 bases between them. The length of the CDR3 is 14 residues. The CDR3 bases are TGTGCCAGCAGCTACGACCGCAAGTTGAATGAGCAGTTCTTC. Translated: CASSYDRKLNEQFF.

Notes on this clonotype: A much larger clone sits a single nucleotide away, making a read error possible. The CDR3 bases are TGTGCCAGCAGCTTAGCAGACGGAGATCTATACACTGAAGCTTTCTTT. Translation: CASSLADGDLYTEAFF. The V and J genes are TRBV7-8 and TRBJ1-1; D uncertain. Trimming shortened V by 0 bases and J by 3 bases, and 14 bases separated the two germline ends. This CDR3 has 16 residues. Germline V gene sequence: CDR1 SGHVS, CDR2 FQNEAQ.

This chain joins TRBV28 and TRBJ2-7; D may be TRBD1 (6 bases). V was pared by 9 bases and J by 3 bases, with 12 bases between. From germline, CDR1 is MDHEN and CDR2 SYDVKM. This CDR3 has 12 amino acids. CDR3 region: CASQGIDYEQYF. As DNA, the CDR3 is TGTGCCAGTCAGGGGATAGACTACGAGCAGTACTTC.